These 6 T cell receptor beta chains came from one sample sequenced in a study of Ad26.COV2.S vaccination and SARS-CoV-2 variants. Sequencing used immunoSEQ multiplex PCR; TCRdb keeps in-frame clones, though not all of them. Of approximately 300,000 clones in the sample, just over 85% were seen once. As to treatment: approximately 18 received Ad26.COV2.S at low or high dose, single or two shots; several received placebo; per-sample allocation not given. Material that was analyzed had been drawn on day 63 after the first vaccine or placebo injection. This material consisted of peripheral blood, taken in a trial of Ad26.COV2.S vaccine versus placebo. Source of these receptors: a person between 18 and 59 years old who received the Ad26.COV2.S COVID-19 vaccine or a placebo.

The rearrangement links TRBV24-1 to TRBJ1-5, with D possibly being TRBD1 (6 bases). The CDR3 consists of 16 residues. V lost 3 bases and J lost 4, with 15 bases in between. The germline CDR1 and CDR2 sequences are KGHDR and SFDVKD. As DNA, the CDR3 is TGTGCCACCAGTGATGTACAGGGTAAGGAAAATCAGCCCCAGCATTTT. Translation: CATSDVQGKENQPQHF.

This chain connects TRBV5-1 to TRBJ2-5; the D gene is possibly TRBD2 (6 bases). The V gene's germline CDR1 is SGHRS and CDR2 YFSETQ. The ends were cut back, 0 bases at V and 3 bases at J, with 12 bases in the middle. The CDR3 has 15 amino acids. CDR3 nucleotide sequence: TGCGCCAGCAGCTTGGTAGGTAGCGGCAAAGAGACCCAGTACTTC. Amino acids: CASSLVGSGKETQYF.

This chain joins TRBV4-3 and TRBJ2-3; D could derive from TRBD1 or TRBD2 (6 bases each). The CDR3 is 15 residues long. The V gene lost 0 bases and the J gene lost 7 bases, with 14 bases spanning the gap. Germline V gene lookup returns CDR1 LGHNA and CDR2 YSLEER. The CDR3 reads CASSQDGGQGNTQYF. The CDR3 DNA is TGCGCCAGCAGCCAAGACGGGGGCCAGGGAAATACGCAGTATTTT.

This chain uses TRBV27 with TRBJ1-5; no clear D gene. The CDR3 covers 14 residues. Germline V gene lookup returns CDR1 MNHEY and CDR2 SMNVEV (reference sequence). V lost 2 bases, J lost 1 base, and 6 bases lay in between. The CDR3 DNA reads TGTGCCAGCAGTTTAGTGGGGAGCAATCAGCCCCAGCATTTT. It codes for CASSLVGSNQPQHF.

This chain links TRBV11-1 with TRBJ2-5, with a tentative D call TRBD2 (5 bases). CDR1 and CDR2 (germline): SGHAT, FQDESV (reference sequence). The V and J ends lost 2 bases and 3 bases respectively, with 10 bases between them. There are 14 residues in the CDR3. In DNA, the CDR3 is TGTGCCAGCAGCTTAAGGACTTGGGAAGAGACCCAGTACTTC. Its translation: CASSLRTWEETQYF.

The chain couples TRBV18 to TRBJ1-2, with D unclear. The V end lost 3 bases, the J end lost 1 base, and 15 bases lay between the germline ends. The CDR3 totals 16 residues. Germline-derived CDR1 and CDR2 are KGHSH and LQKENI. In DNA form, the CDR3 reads TGTGCCAGCTCACCCCTTGACACAAGCCTTAACTATGGCTACACCTTC. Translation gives CASSPLDTSLNYGYTF.